This T cell receptor (beta chain) was retrieved from a study of OX40 agonist ivuxolimab in advanced cancers. Study-wide context: In three patients, partial responses were observed, one with hepatocellular carcinoma and two with cutaneous melanoma. General study findings and limits: Fewer expanded clones were found on average in CD4+ than in CD8+ T cells.

Remarks on this clone: Its specificity is not known.

The table came from immunoSEQ multiplex PCR; TCRdb's copy has only in-frame clones and leaves some out. The sample has about 71,000 clones; about 83% are singletons. V gave up 7 bases and J gave up 4 bases, with 11 bases separating them. The germline CDR1 and CDR2 sequences are LNHDA and SQIVND (reference sequence). The CDR3 loop spans 14 amino acids. The sample was CD4+ or CD8+ T cells sorted from blood, taken in a trial of the OX40 agonist ivuxolimab. The receptor was isolated from an adult with an advanced solid tumor such as melanoma, head and neck, liver or kidney cancer. V is TRBV19 and J is TRBJ2-6; no definite D call. The CDR3 loop reads CASNRLAGANVLTF. The CDR3 region has the DNA TGTGCCAGTAATAGGCTGGCGGGGGCCAACGTCCTGACTTTC.